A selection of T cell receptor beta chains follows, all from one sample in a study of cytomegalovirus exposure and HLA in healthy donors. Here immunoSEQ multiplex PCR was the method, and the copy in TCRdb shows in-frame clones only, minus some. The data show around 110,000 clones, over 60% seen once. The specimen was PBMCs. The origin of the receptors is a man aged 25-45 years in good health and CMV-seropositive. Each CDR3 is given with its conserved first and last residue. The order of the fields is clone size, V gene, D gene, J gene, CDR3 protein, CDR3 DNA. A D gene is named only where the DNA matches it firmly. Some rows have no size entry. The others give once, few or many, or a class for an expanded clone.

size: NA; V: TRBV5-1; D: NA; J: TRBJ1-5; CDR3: CASSLTGSNQPQHF; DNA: TGCGCCAGCAGCTTGACAGGGAGCAATCAGCCCCAGCATTTT
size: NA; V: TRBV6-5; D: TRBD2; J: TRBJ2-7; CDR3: CASSYLAGGIYEQYF; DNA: TGTGCCAGCAGTTACTTAGCGGGAGGGATCTACGAGCAGTACTTC
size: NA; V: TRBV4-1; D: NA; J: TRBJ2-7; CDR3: CASSQAAGPGEQYF; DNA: TGCGCCAGCAGCCAAGCGGCGGGGCCTGGCGAGCAGTACTTC
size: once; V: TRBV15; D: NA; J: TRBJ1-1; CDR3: CATSSNGGGTEAFF; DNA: TGTGCCACCAGCAGTAATGGGGGCGGAACTGAAGCTTTCTTT
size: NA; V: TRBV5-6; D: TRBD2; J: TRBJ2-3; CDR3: CASSLGLAADTQYF; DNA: TGTGCCAGCAGCTTGGGGCTAGCGGCAGATACGCAGTATTTT
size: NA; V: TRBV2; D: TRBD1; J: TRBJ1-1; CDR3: CASSVGQGDTEAFF; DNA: TGTGCCAGCAGTGTAGGACAGGGGGACACTGAAGCTTTCTTT
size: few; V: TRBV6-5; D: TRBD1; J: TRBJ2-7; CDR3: CASRRTGQGEQYF; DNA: TGTGCCAGCAGACGGACAGGGCAGGGCGAGCAGTACTTC
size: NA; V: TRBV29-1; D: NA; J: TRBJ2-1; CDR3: CSVEAQGLYNEQFF; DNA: TGCAGCGTTGAAGCCCAGGGACTCTACAATGAGCAGTTCTTC
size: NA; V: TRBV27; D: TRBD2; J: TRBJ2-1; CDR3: CASTSGGAYNEQFF; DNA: TGTGCCAGCACTAGCGGGGGGGCCTACAATGAGCAGTTCTTC
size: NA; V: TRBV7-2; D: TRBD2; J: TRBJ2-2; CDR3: CASSLSLAGNTGELFF; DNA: TGTGCCAGCAGCTTAAGCCTAGCGGGAAACACCGGGGAGCTGTTTTTT
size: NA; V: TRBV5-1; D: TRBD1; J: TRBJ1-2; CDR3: CASSSLGQGLGYTF; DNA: TGCGCCAGCAGCTCTCTCGGACAGGGGCTCGGCTACACCTTC
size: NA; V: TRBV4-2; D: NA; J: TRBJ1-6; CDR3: CASSRGVSDSPLHF; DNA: TGTGCCAGCAGCCGCGGGGTCTCGGATTCACCCCTCCACTTT
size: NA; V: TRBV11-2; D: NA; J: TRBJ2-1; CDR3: CASSFFSGASYNEQFF; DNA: TGTGCCAGCAGCTTTTTTTCAGGGGCCTCCTACAATGAGCAGTTCTTC
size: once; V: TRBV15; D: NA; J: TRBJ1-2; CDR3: CATSRDLRDGYTF; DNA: TGTGCCACCAGCAGAGATTTGAGGGATGGCTACACCTTC
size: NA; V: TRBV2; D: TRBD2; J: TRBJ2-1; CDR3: CASKVAGGSYNEQFF; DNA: TGTGCCAGCAAAGTAGCGGGGGGCTCCTACAATGAGCAGTTCTTC
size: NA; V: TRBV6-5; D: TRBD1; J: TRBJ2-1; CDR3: CASRGQGAWNEQFF; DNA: TGTGCCAGCAGAGGACAGGGGGCGTGGAATGAGCAGTTCTTC
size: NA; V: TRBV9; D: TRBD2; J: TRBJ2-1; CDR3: CASSVAFSGRRSYNEQFF; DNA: TGTGCCAGCAGCGTAGCGTTTAGCGGGAGAAGGTCCTACAATGAGCAGTTCTTC
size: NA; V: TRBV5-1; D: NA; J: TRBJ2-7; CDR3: CASRLDSSYEQYF; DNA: TGCGCCAGCAGATTGGACAGTTCCTACGAGCAGTACTTC
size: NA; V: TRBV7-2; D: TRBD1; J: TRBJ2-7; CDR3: CASSPGQAEQYF; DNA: TGTGCCAGCAGCCCGGGACAGGCCGAGCAGTACTTC
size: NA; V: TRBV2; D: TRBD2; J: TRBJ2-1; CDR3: CASSEGGTGLFYEQFF; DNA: TGTGCCAGCAGTGAGGGGGGGACGGGTCTTTTCTATGAGCAGTTCTTC
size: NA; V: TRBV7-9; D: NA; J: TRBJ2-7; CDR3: CSSSPERSSYEQYF; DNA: TGTTCCAGCAGCCCCGAGAGGAGCTCCTACGAGCAGTACTTC
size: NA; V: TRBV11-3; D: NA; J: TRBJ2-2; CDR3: CASSLRLNTGELFF; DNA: TGTGCCAGCAGCTTAAGACTTAACACCGGGGAGCTGTTTTTT
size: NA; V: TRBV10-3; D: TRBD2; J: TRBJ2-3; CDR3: CATRPQKGLAAITYF; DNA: TGTGCCACCCGCCCCCAGAAGGGACTAGCGGCGATTACGTATTTT
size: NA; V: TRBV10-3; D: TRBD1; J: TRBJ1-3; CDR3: CAIRDGTVGNTIYF; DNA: TGTGCCATCAGGGACGGGACAGTTGGAAACACCATATATTTT
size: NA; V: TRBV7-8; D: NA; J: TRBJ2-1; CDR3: CASSPRSYNEQFF; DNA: TGTGCCAGCAGCCCGAGATCCTACAATGAGCAGTTCTTC
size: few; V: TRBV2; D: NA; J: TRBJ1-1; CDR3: CASQRERTEAFF; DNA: TGTGCCAGCCAAAGGGAGCGCACTGAAGCTTTCTTT
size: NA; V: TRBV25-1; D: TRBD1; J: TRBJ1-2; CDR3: CASAGQTNYGYTF; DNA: TGTGCCAGTGCGGGACAGACTAACTATGGCTACACCTTC
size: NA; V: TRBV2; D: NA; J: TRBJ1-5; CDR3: CASNGGSNQPQHF; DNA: TGTGCCAGCAACGGGGGTAGCAATCAGCCCCAGCATTTT
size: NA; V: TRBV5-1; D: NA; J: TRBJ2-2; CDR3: CASSLLDTGELFF; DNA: TGCGCCAGCAGCCTTCTCGACACCGGGGAGCTGTTTTTT
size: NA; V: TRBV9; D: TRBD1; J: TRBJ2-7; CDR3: CASSLSTGSYEQYF; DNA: TGTGCCAGCAGCCTCTCGACAGGGTCCTACGAGCAGTACTTC
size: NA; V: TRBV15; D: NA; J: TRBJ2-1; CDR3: CATSRVTGGVGSYNEQFF; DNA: TGTGCCACCAGCAGAGTAACGGGGGGCGTCGGGTCCTACAATGAGCAGTTCTTC
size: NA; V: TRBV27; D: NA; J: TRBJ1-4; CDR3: CASSRRGNEKLFF; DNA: TGTGCCAGCAGCCGACGCGGTAATGAAAAACTGTTTTTT
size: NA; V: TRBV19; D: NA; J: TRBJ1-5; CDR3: CATTPISRVGQPQHF; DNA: TGTGCCACTACCCCAATAAGCAGGGTGGGTCAGCCCCAGCATTTT
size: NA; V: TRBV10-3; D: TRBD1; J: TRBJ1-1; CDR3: CAGWTGRDTEAFF; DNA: TGTGCCGGGTGGACAGGGCGTGACACTGAAGCTTTCTTT
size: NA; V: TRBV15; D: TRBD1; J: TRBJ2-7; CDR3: CATSRDQTGDEQYF; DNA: TGTGCCACCAGCAGAGATCAGACAGGGGACGAGCAGTACTTC
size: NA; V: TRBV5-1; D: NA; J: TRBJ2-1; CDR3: CASSLAGRAHNEQFF; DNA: TGCGCCAGCAGCTTGGCGGGCAGGGCCCACAATGAGCAGTTCTTC
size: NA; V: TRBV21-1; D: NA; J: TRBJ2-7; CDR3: CASSLPLQVAGSYEQYF; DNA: TGTGCCAGCAGCCTTCCCCTCCAGGTAGCGGGTTCCTACGAGCAGTACTTC
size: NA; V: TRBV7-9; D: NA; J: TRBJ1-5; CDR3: CSSSLESVNQPQHF; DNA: TGTTCCAGCAGCTTAGAGTCAGTCAATCAGCCCCAGCATTTT
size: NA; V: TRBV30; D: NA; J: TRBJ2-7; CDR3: CAWSVSPGAYEQYF; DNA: TGTGCCTGGAGTGTAAGTCCGGGGGCCTACGAGCAGTACTTC
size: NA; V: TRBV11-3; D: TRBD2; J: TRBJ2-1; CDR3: CASSLGLAGYNEQFF; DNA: TGTGCCAGCAGCTTGGGACTAGCGGGGTACAATGAGCAGTTCTTC